This entry lists 19 T cell receptor beta chains sequenced from one sample in a study of T cells in Graves' hyperthyroidism and ophthalmopathy. Amplification of TCR beta CDR3 regions used RNA as the template. The HTBI primer set served for first-round RT-PCR of the TCR CDR3. TCRdb used MiXCR to reprocess the multiplex PCR reads, holding one entry per CDR3 protein. This sample yields 380,000 or so distinct CDR3 sequences, of which approximately 15% are seen a single time; around 24% belongs to the top ten. The sample was blood. These receptors all come from a woman aged 25 to 39 with Graves' hyperthyroidism.

This clonotype was counted many times. The chain uses TRBV6-1 and TRBJ2-2; D is perhaps TRBD1 (6 bases). V lost 10 bases and J lost 6, with 18 bases in between. CDR1 MNHNS and CDR2 SASEGT come from the germline V gene. This CDR3 is 14 amino acids long. In DNA form, the CDR3 reads TGTGCCACCACGGGGACACCACCCCCCGGGGAGCTGTTTTTT. This sequence encodes CATTGTPPPGELFF.

The genes are TRBV11-2 and TRBJ2-5; D is possibly TRBD2 (6 bases). Germline assignment: CDR1 SGHAT and CDR2 FQNNGV. Trimming stripped 5 bases from V and 5 bases from J, with 15 bases between. This CDR3 comprises 14 residues. CDR3: CASSTRTIGETQYF. For the CDR3, the DNA is TGTGCCAGCAGCACCCGGACTATCGGTGAGACCCAGTACTTC.

This clonotype was seen many times. The chain recombines TRBV6-5 with TRBJ1-1, with D possibly matching TRBD1 (6 bases). V was trimmed by 2 bases and J by 5 bases, leaving 15 bases between them. The V gene's germline CDR1 is MNHEY and CDR2 SVGAGI. This CDR3 has 15 residues. The CDR3 nucleotides are TGTGCCAGCAGTTACAACGGGAGGGGGGCAACTGAAGCTTTCTTT. Translated: CASSYNGRGATEAFF.

The J gene is TRBJ2-2, the V gene TRBV29-1; TRBD2 agrees at 13 bases. Trimming at V came to 8 bases and at J to 3 bases, leaving 6 bases not matched to a gene. The germline V gene encodes CDR1 SQVTM and CDR2 ANQGSEA. The CDR3 sequence is 15 residues long. The CDR3 is CSIRTSGRDTGELFF. The DNA for the CDR3 is TGCAGCATCCGGACTAGCGGGAGAGACACCGGGGAGCTGTTTTTT.

The CDR3 protein is CASSSRWDSVYGYTF. CDR3 DNA sequence: TGTGCCAGCAGCTCCAGATGGGACAGCGTGTATGGCTACACCTTC. The chain joins TRBV5-5 to TRBJ1-2, with 7 bases lining up with TRBD1. The CDR3 spans 15 residues. The germline V gene encodes CDR1 SGHKS and CDR2 YYEKEE (reference sequence). With 3 bases clipped from V and 5 bases from J, the junction kept 10 bases outside the gene matches.

This sequence joins TRBV5-8 and TRBJ1-5; 9 bases fit TRBD1. The CDR3 runs to 17 residues. The V and J ends lost 6 bases and 4 bases, in that order; junction bases with no gene match: 14. Germline lookup yields CDR1 SGHTS and CDR2 YDEGEE. CDR3 sequence: CASKGPWDRERNQPQHF. The CDR3 nucleotides are TGTGCCAGCAAAGGGCCATGGGACAGGGAAAGGAATCAGCCCCAGCATTTT.

The table lists this clonotype with many counts. The V gene is TRBV10-3, the J gene TRBJ1-2, with TRBD1 identical over 7 bases. Per the germline V gene, CDR1 is ENHRY and CDR2 is SYGVKD. The CDR3 covers 13 residues. V gave up 9 bases and J gave up 2 bases; unmatched junction bases: 6. CDR3 in DNA: TGTGCCATGGCGGGACAGCGGAACTATGGCTACACCTTC. Residues: CAMAGQRNYGYTF.

This clonotype has a count of ten or more. The chain links TRBV28 to TRBJ2-2; a possible D gene is TRBD1 (5 bases). Germline V gives CDR1 MDHEN, CDR2 SYDVKM. The ends were cut back, 8 bases at V and 2 bases at J, with 12 bases in the middle. This CDR3 contains 14 residues. As DNA, the CDR3 is TGTGCCAGCCGCCGGCAGGGCAACACCGGGGAGCTGTTTTTT. Residues: CASRRQGNTGELFF.

This clonotype was observed a handful of times. Given a much more abundant clone one base away, this may be a read error. The rearrangement links TRBV11-2 to TRBJ1-3; D ambiguous. Germline V CDR1 and CDR2: SGHAT, FQNNGV. The CDR3 totals 14 residues. As DNA, the CDR3 is TGTGCCAGCAATCGTATTGGGCTGGGAAGCACCATATATTTT. Translating it yields CASNRIGLGSTIYF.

The V gene is TRBV20-1, the J gene TRBJ2-1; D may be TRBD2 (6 bases). Germline-derived CDR1 and CDR2 are DFQATT and SNEGSKA (reference sequence). This CDR3 is built from 14 residues. V was trimmed by 3 bases and J by 9 bases, leaving 18 bases between them. The CDR3: CSASSGAVRGEQFF. CDR3 nucleotides: TGCAGTGCTAGTTCGGGAGCGGTTCGGGGTGAGCAGTTCTTC.

In this sample, this clonotype turned up many times. The chain carries TRBV20-1 and TRBJ1-5; D gene ambiguous. The V end lost 6 bases, the J end lost 5 bases, and 11 bases lay between the germline ends. CDR3 length equals 12 residues. Germline CDR1 and CDR2: DFQATT and SNEGSKA (reference sequence). The CDR3 sequence: CSAKTGDQPQHF. Written as DNA, the CDR3 is TGCAGTGCCAAGACGGGAGATCAGCCCCAGCATTTT.

CDR3 bases: TGCAGTGCTAGAGGAGCGGGCAAAGAGACCCAGTACTTC. Protein product: CSARGAGKETQYF. The chain links TRBV20-1 to TRBJ2-5, with D maybe TRBD2 (6 bases). The CDR3 has 13 amino acids. Germline V gene sequence: CDR1 DFQATT, CDR2 SNEGSKA (reference sequence). The V end lost 1 base, the J end lost 3 bases, and 9 bases lay between the germline ends.

This clonotype showed up many times. The chain employs TRBV24-1 and TRBJ2-7; D could derive from TRBD1 or TRBD2 (5 bases each). Trimming cost V 8 bases and J 2 bases, with 12 bases left between them. This CDR3 region has 13 residues. Germline lookup yields CDR1 KGHDR and CDR2 SFDVKD. CDR3 DNA sequence: TGTGCCACCACGGGACGGCTCACCTACGAGCAGTACTTC. It codes for CATTGRLTYEQYF.

This clonotype was detected ten times or more. The V and J genes are TRBV30 and TRBJ1-1; D is unresolved. Germline lookup yields CDR1 GTSNPN and CDR2 SVGIG (reference sequence). CDR3 length: 13 amino acids. The V end was cut by 3 bases, the J end by 3 bases, with 11 bases between. The CDR3 region is CAWSSSADTEAFF. In DNA, the CDR3 is TGTGCCTGGAGCTCTTCGGCCGACACTGAAGCTTTCTTT.

This clonotype was seen repeatedly, ten times or more. The V and J genes are TRBV6-1 and TRBJ2-2; D is possibly TRBD2 (6 bases). Looked up from germline, CDR1 is MNHNS and CDR2 is SASEGT. Trimming removed 6 bases from V and 4 bases from J, with 18 bases in between. The CDR3 has 16 residues. CDR3 in DNA: TGTGCCAGCAGCCCTCCTCCGGGAGCCGGCACCGGGGAGCTGTTTTTT. Its translation: CASSPPPGAGTGELFF.

The chain couples TRBV2 to TRBJ1-4; no clear D. CDR3 size: 14 residues. Looked up from germline, CDR1 is SNHLY and CDR2 is FYNNEI. Trimming stripped 7 bases from V and 5 bases from J, with 14 bases between. CDR3 nucleotide sequence: TGTGCCAGCACTGGTGGGCCGAAAAATGAAAAACTGTTTTTT. It yields the protein CASTGGPKNEKLFF.

This clonotype was seen only a few times. The chain combines TRBV9 with TRBJ2-1; D is undetermined. Germline V gives CDR1 SGDLS, CDR2 YYNGEE. The CDR3 spans 12 residues. With 0 bases removed from V and 9 bases from J, the gap between germline ends came to 7 bases. The chain's CDR3 is CASSVDRSEQFF. For the CDR3, the DNA is TGTGCCAGCAGCGTAGATAGAAGTGAGCAGTTCTTC.

This clonotype came up many times. The V and J genes are TRBV28 and TRBJ2-7; 11 bases line up with TRBD1. This CDR3 is 16 amino acids long. The trim removed 5 bases at V and 0 bases at J, leaving 6 bases unmatched. CDR1 and CDR2 from the germline V gene are MDHEN and SYDVKM. The CDR3 sequence: CASSPSGTGGSYEQYF. DNA of the CDR3: TGTGCCAGCAGTCCCTCCGGGACAGGGGGCTCCTACGAGCAGTACTTC.

There are many counts of this clonotype. This chain uses TRBV7-9 with TRBJ2-1; 8 bases fit TRBD2. The J segment lost 10 bases and the V segment lost 5 bases, leaving 7 bases of the junction unmatched. CDR1 SEHNR and CDR2 FQNEAQ come from the germline V gene (reference sequence). The length of the CDR3 is 13 residues. The CDR3 spells CASSPGGELEQFF. The CDR3 DNA is TGTGCCAGCAGCCCGGGGGGGGAACTGGAGCAGTTCTTC. The whole variable domain, remainder taken from reference TRBV7-9 and TRBJ2-1, is DTGVSQNPRHKITKRGQNVTFRCDPISEHNRLYWYRQTLGQGPEFLTYFQNEAQLEKSRLLSDRFSAERPKGSFSTLEIQRTEQGDSAMYLCASSPGGELEQFFGPGTRLTVL.